This is a list of T cell receptor beta chains from one sample in a study of post-analysis software for immune sequencing data. TCRdb recomputed calls from the PCR reads with MiXCR, one row per CDR3 protein. The sample includes 750,000 to 950,000 distinct CDR3 sequences, about 50% of them seen just once. Sequenced sample: blood. Source of these receptors: a girl aged 5-17 years with multiple sclerosis. The CDR3 runs from the conserved cysteine through the conserved F or W. The D gene is left open where the match is weak. Only some rows state a clone size, as once, few, many or a class for expanded clones.

.	TRBV20-1	TRBD2	15	TRBJ2-5	CSAGPISGAQETQYF	TGCAGTGCTGGCCCGATTAGCGGGGCTCAAGAGACCCAGTACTTC
few	TRBV12-3/TRBV12-4	TRBD1	13	TRBJ2-7	CASTHRGTYEQYF	TGTGCCAGCACTCACAGGGGGACCTACGAGCAGTACTTC
.	TRBV4-2	.	16	TRBJ1-5	CASSQEGGRSNQPQHF	TGTGCCAGCAGCCAAGAAGGAGGACGGAGCAATCAGCCCCAGCATTTT
.	TRBV12-3/TRBV12-4	TRBD1	16	TRBJ2-7	CASSLPDPGTGGEQYF	TGTGCCAGCAGTTTACCTGACCCCGGGACAGGCGGCGAGCAGTACTTC
few	TRBV29-1	.	13	TRBJ2-3	CSVEWQVLNTQYF	TGCAGCGTTGAATGGCAAGTCCTTAATACGCAGTATTTT
.	TRBV7-9	TRBD2	15	TRBJ2-1	CASSYSGRAKNEQFF	TGTGCCAGCAGCTATAGCGGGAGGGCCAAGAATGAGCAGTTCTTC
.	TRBV5-6	.	15	TRBJ2-7	CASSWTELDEYEQYF	TGTGCCAGCAGCTGGACGGAGTTAGACGAATACGAGCAGTACTTC
.	TRBV5-1	.	15	TRBJ1-1	CASSLGFGGRTEAFF	TGCGCCAGCAGCTTGGGGTTTGGGGGGCGGACTGAAGCTTTCTTT
.	TRBV7-2	.	14	TRBJ2-7	CASSSLTGVHEQYF	TGTGCCAGCAGCTCCTTGACAGGCGTCCACGAGCAGTACTTC
.	TRBV7-6	.	17	TRBJ2-5	CASSLGIERNDQETQYF	TGTGCCAGCAGCTTAGGAATCGAGCGAAACGACCAAGAGACCCAGTACTTC
.	TRBV7-2	.	18	TRBJ2-7	CASSSDAGDSQFSYEQYF	TGTGCCAGCAGCTCAGACGCAGGGGATTCCCAATTCTCCTACGAGCAGTACTTC
.	TRBV29-1	.	11	TRBJ2-7	CSVGHSREQYF	TGCAGCGTAGGCCACAGTCGGGAGCAGTACTTC
.	TRBV27	.	14	TRBJ1-5	CASRWRGGDQPQHF	TGTGCCAGCAGGTGGCGGGGGGGAGATCAGCCCCAGCATTTT
.	TRBV29-1	TRBD1	13	TRBJ1-5	CSVFDRGGQPQHF	TGCAGCGTTTTCGACAGGGGAGGCCAGCCCCAGCATTTT
.	TRBV20-1	TRBD2	16	TRBJ2-1	CSARESGRAISNEQFF	TGCAGTGCTAGAGAAAGTGGGAGGGCCATCTCCAATGAGCAGTTCTTC
.	TRBV29-1	.	14	TRBJ1-2	CSVENRKKNYGYTF	TGCAGCGTTGAGAACAGGAAGAAGAACTATGGCTACACCTTC
.	TRBV7-9	.	14	TRBJ2-7	CASSLGGEIYEQYF	TGTGCCAGCAGCTTAGGTGGGGAGATTTACGAGCAGTACTTC
few	TRBV15	.	14	TRBJ2-7	CATSRSPIDYEQYF	TGTGCCACCAGCAGATCTCCCATAGACTACGAGCAGTACTTC
few	TRBV29-1	.	15	TRBJ1-1	CSVLDRGGYNTEAFF	TGCAGCGTCTTGGATCGGGGGGGGTACAACACTGAAGCTTTCTTT
.	TRBV12-3/TRBV12-4	.	13	TRBJ2-5	CASSFSPAETQYF	TGTGCCAGCAGTTTTAGTCCCGCAGAGACCCAGTACTTC
.	TRBV20-1	.	14	TRBJ1-5	CSARDRQANQPQHF	TGCAGTGCTAGAGATAGACAGGCTAATCAGCCCCAGCATTTT
many	TRBV5-1	.	13	TRBJ2-3	CASSSSSTDTQYF	TGCGCCAGCAGCTCCTCTAGCACAGATACGCAGTATTTT
once	TRBV20-1	TRBD2	16	TRBJ2-2	CSAPTSGRANTGELFF	TGCAGTGCTCCGACTAGCGGGAGGGCGAACACCGGGGAGCTGTTTTTT
.	TRBV20-1	.	13	TRBJ1-1	CSARPGVNTEAFF	TGCAGTGCTAGACCGGGAGTTAACACTGAAGCTTTCTTT
.	TRBV20-1	TRBD2	18	TRBJ2-5	CSARDGLAGVRYQETQYF	TGCAGTGCTAGAGATGGACTAGCGGGAGTGAGGTACCAAGAGACCCAGTACTTC
.	TRBV5-1	.	13	TRBJ1-2	CASSSGYRDGYTF	TGCGCCAGCAGCTCAGGCTACAGGGATGGCTACACCTTC
few	TRBV5-1	.	11	TRBJ2-1	CASSLDGEQFF	TGTGCCAGCAGTTTAGATGGCGAGCAGTTCTTC
few	TRBV5-5	.	14	TRBJ2-7	CASSFPGSNYEQYF	TGTGCCAGCAGCTTTCCAGGGTCTAACTACGAGCAGTACTTC
.	TRBV10-3	TRBD2	13	TRBJ2-1	CATEGLAGGGQFF	TGTGCCACCGAGGGACTAGCGGGAGGGGGGCAGTTCTTC
.	TRBV27	TRBD2	17	TRBJ2-1	CASSFSLGVAGDDEQFF	TGTGCCAGCAGTTTTTCCCTCGGGGTAGCGGGAGACGATGAGCAGTTCTTC
few	TRBV9	TRBD2	15	TRBJ2-1	CASSALPSGDNEQFF	TGTGCCAGCAGCGCCCTCCCTAGCGGCGACAATGAGCAGTTCTTC
.	TRBV20-1	.	13	TRBJ2-7	CSARKDFPYEQYF	TGCAGTGCTAGAAAGGACTTCCCCTACGAGCAGTACTTC
.	TRBV25-1	.	15	TRBJ2-7	CASRAPGPSIYEQYF	TGTGCCAGCAGGGCCCCAGGGCCCTCCATCTACGAGCAGTACTTC
.	TRBV3-1	TRBD1	14	TRBJ2-5	CASSLGTDSRTQYF	TGTGCCAGCAGCCTAGGGACAGATTCCAGGACCCAGTACTTC
few	TRBV29-1	.	8	TRBJ1-2	CSDGGYTF	TGCAGCGATGGCGGCTACACCTTC
.	TRBV6-5	TRBD2	16	TRBJ2-5	CASNKIAGGLQETQYF	TGTGCCAGCAATAAAATAGCGGGAGGACTGCAAGAGACCCAGTACTTC
.	TRBV20-1	.	13	TRBJ2-7	CSAKWAGTYEQYF	TGCAGTGCTAAATGGGCAGGGACCTACGAGCAGTACTTC